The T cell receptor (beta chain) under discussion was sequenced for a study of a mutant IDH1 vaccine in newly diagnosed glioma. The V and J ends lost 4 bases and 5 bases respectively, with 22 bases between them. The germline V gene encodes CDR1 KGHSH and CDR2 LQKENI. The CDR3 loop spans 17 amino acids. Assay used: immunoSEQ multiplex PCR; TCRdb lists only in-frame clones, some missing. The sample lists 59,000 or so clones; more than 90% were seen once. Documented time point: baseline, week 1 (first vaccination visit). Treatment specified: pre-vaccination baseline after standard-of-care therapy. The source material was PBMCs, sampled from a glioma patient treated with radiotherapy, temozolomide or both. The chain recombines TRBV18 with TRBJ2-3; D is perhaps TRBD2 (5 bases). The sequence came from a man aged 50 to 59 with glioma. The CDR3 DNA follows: TGTGCCAGCTCACAGCTCCCTCCTCAGCGGAGCCAAGATACGCAGTATTTT. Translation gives CASSQLPPQRSQDTQYF.